This TCR beta chain is drawn from a study of beta chain features in type 1 diabetes. Expressed TCRB transcripts were sequenced because the entire RNA isolate underwent reverse transcription. Sequencing was performed with immunoSEQ multiplex PCR; in TCRdb, only in-frame clones are kept and a portion is missing. Of 900,000 or so clones listed, 15% to 20% were seen once; the top ten hold 0.023%. V was pared by 3 bases and J by 5 bases, with 9 bases between. The CDR3 runs 13 residues. CDR1 SGHVS and CDR2 FNYEAQ come from the germline V gene. Sequencing used naive CD4+ T cells from blood. V usage is TRBV7-6 and J usage is TRBJ2-3; D ambiguous. The receptor was isolated from a woman younger than 35 in good health. For the CDR3, the DNA is TGTGCCAGCAGCTTCAAATCCCGAGATACGCAGTATTTT. Translating gives CASSFKSRDTQYF.